One sample yielded the 10 T cell receptor beta chains listed below, sequenced in a study of T cells after yellow fever vaccination. TCRdb fed the 5' RACE reads into MiXCR, producing one record per CDR3 protein. The profile shows roughly 30,000 distinct CDR3 sequences, approximately 10% of them singletons. Here the sequenced sample was PBMCs, either bulk or a sorted T-cell subset (CD4+, CD8+, memory, or dextramer-sorted; not recorded which), taken around 15 days after the first yellow fever vaccination. These receptors all come from a man aged 18 to 29 who received the YFV17D yellow fever vaccine.

This clonotype was detected ten times or more. The chain uses TRBV19 and TRBJ1-6; D uncertain. CDR1 is LNHDA, CDR2 SQIVND, per germline (reference sequence). V lost 3 bases and J lost 13, with 16 bases in between. This CDR3 has 14 residues. The DNA for the CDR3 is TGTGCCAGTAGTATCGGAGGGAGCGGGAATCCCCTCCACTTT. Protein sequence: CASSIGGSGNPLHF.

As for this clonotype: This may be a read error, as it is one base from a much larger clone. V usage is TRBV7-8 and J usage is TRBJ2-5; D is tentatively TRBD1 or TRBD2 (5 bases each). V was clipped by 5 bases and J by 5 bases, with 15 bases between them. This CDR3 has 14 residues. CDR1 and CDR2 (germline): SGHVS, FQNEAQ. The CDR3 sequence: CASSEVGECETQYF. The DNA for the CDR3 is TGTGCCAGCAGCGAAGTGGGGGAATGTGAGACCCAGTACTTC.

This clonotype was seen at least ten times. The chain has TRBV27 and TRBJ1-3, with 10 bases lining up with TRBD1. The germline gives CDR1 MNHEY, CDR2 SMNVEV (reference sequence). The ends lost 6 bases at V and 4 bases at J; junction bases unmatched: 9. The CDR3 loop spans 16 amino acids. The CDR3 nucleotides are TGTGCCAGCAGCCGAGCCGGGACAGGGGCAGGAAACACCATATATTTT. This translates into CASSRAGTGAGNTIYF.

In its sample, this clonotype was seen many times. The chain recombines TRBV2 with TRBJ1-1; 9 bases match TRBD1. After removal of 8 bases from V and 1 base from J, the junction contained 8 bases not matched to a gene. The germline V gene encodes CDR1 SNHLY and CDR2 FYNNEI. CDR3 length: 15 residues. CDR3 loop: CASHIWDRANTEAFF. The DNA of the CDR3 is TGTGCCAGCCACATTTGGGACAGGGCGAACACTGAAGCTTTCTTT.

This clonotype was counted ten times or more. The chain employs TRBV5-4 and TRBJ2-2; perhaps TRBD1 as D (6 bases). Deletions cut 4 bases from V and 7 bases from J, with 11 bases between. The CDR3 covers 13 residues. In germline, CDR1 is SGHNT, CDR2 YYREEE (reference sequence). CDR3 sequence reads: CASSTNRVGELFF. In nucleotides, the CDR3 is TGTGCCAGCAGCACGAACAGGGTCGGGGAGCTGTTTTTT.

A note on this clonotype: A much larger clone sits a single nucleotide away, making a read error possible. The V call is TRBV5-6, the J call TRBJ1-5, with TRBD1 matching over 8 bases. Per the germline V gene, CDR1 is SGHDT and CDR2 is YYEEEE. The V segment lost 3 bases and the J segment 10 bases; nucleotides outside the gene matches: 9. The CDR3 contains 14 residues. The CDR3 loop is CASSSGTGWHPQHF. Here the CDR3 DNA reads TGTGCCAGCAGCTCGGGGACAGGTTGGCATCCCCAGCATTTT.

This clonotype was detected ten times or more. The V gene is TRBV21-1, the J gene TRBJ2-4; the listed D gene, TRBD1, was not tested against the DNA. TRBV21-1 is a pseudogene locus. The CDR3 contains 14 residues. DNA for the CDR3: TGTGCCAGCAGCGCCAGTCGGACAGGAAACATTCAGTACTTC. Translating it yields CASSASRTGNIQYF.

This clonotype was observed at least ten times. The chain links TRBV5-1 to TRBJ2-1, with no clear D. Germline V gene lookup returns CDR1 SGHRS and CDR2 YFSETQ. Between the trimmed V and J ends, which lost 0 bases and 2 bases, there was a span of 3 bases. The CDR3 covers 13 residues. CDR3 sequence: CASSLDAYNEQFF. DNA for the CDR3: TGCGCCAGCAGCTTGGACGCCTACAATGAGCAGTTCTTC.

A word on this clonotype: With a much larger clone just one base away, this may be a read error. This chain links TRBV10-3 with TRBJ2-1; 11 nucleotides agree with TRBD2. The CDR3 runs to 14 residues. Looked up from germline, CDR1 is ENHRY and CDR2 is SYGVKD. The CDR3 region is CAISTSGGYNEQLF. CDR3 in DNA: TGTGCCATCAGCACTAGCGGGGGTTACAATGAGCAGCTCTTC.

The rearrangement joins TRBV7-8 to TRBJ2-7; TRBD1 or TRBD2 may be the D gene (6 bases each). From germline, CDR1 is SGHVS and CDR2 FQNEAQ. The CDR3 is 14 residues long. Trimming left V 2 bases short and J 3 bases short, with 11 bases between. As DNA, the CDR3 is TGTGCCAGCAGCTTAACGGGGGCCTACTACGAGCAGTACTTC. It specifies CASSLTGAYYEQYF.